Included here is one T cell receptor (beta chain) sequence, with context. This CDR3 is built from 15 residues. In germline, CDR1 is DFQATT, CDR2 SNEGSKA (reference sequence). The junction had 9 bases not matched to a gene; V was cut back by 4 bases and J by 0 bases. This sample was taken from a study of molecular identifiers for immune sequencing clone quantification. TCRdb re-analysed the PCR reads in MiXCR, keeping a single row per CDR3 protein. The sample carries about 640,000 distinct CDR3 sequences, about 20% recorded once. This chain uses TRBV20-1 with TRBJ2-7; 7 nucleotides agree with TRBD1. The sample comprised naive CD8+ T cells from blood, with Jurkat cell RNA spiked in. Subset meaning: FACS-sorted CD8+CD4-CCR7+CD45RA+ naive T cells. The clonotype comes from a human donor in good health. Some libraries in this study had Jurkat cell RNA spiked in. The CDR3 nucleotides read TGCAGTGCTAATACCTTAGGGACAGCCTCCTACGAGCAGTACTTC. Its protein is CSANTLGTASYEQYF.